Below are 29 T cell receptor beta chains sequenced from a single sample in a study of monozygotic twins with inflammatory bowel disease. TCRdb reprocessed the 5' RACE reads and keeps a single row for each CDR3 protein, giving no DNA. Its listing shows 400,000 to 500,000 distinct CDR3 sequences. Source material: blood. These receptors all come from a human donor with ulcerative colitis or Crohn's disease, or a healthy co-twin of an affected twin (not recorded which).

The chain has TRBV5-1 and TRBJ1-1; TCRdb's D call of TRBD1 is untestable without DNA. The CDR3 consists of 15 residues. The V gene's germline CDR1 is SGHRS and CDR2 YFSETQ. CDR3 sequence reads: CASSLDPGLNTEAFF.

The chain combines TRBV5-5 with TRBJ1-2; TCRdb lists TRBD1, though no DNA is available to test this call. CDR1 and CDR2 from the germline V gene are SGHKS and YYEKEE (reference sequence). The CDR3 sequence is 15 residues long. CDR3 amino acids: CASSFSGQGGYGYTF.

The rearrangement uses TRBV5-1 and TRBJ2-2; TCRdb picks TRBD2, but there is no DNA to check that call. Looked up from germline, CDR1 is SGHRS and CDR2 is YFSETQ. The CDR3 is made up of 18 amino acids. The CDR3 region is CASSFRWSGATAPGELFF.

The chain is built from TRBV11-2 and TRBJ1-1; the D gene TCRdb calls, TRBD1, cannot be checked with no DNA. Germline-derived CDR1 and CDR2 are SGHAT and FQNNGV. CDR3 length: 19 amino acids. This CDR3 reads CASSLPARGRAPPNTEAFF.

This chain's CDR3 is CASSLSRPAGEQYF. The chain joins TRBV7-2 to TRBJ2-7; without DNA, the TCRdb call of TRBD2 cannot be checked. Germline assignment: CDR1 SGHTA and CDR2 FQGNSA. The CDR3 covers 14 residues.

The gene calls are TRBV3-1 and TRBJ2-3; there is no DNA to check the TCRdb D call of TRBD2. The CDR3 loop spans 14 amino acids. Germline values: CDR1 LGHDT, CDR2 YNNKEL (reference sequence). CDR3 protein: CASKIQGEADTQYF.

V and J are TRBV24-1 and TRBJ2-3; as DNA is missing, the TRBD1 call by TCRdb cannot be tested. Germline CDR1 reads KGHDR; CDR2 reads SFDVKD. This CDR3 contains 19 residues. CDR3 sequence: CATSDPTANPGLATDTQYF.

V is TRBV6-2 or TRBV6-3 and J is TRBJ2-1; absent DNA, TCRdb's TRBD1 call cannot be checked. The germline V gene encodes CDR1 MNHEY and CDR2 SVGEGT. The CDR3 has 15 residues. The CDR3 loop is CASKRRGFNYNEQFF.

The rearrangement uses TRBV12-3 or TRBV12-4 and TRBJ2-5; TCRdb indicates TRBD1, and absent DNA this call remains unverified. This CDR3 is 12 amino acids long. CDR3 in amino acids: CATAGSTETQYF.

The chain links TRBV7-2 to TRBJ2-1; there is no DNA to check the TCRdb D call of TRBD1. The germline V gene has CDR1 SGHTA and CDR2 FQGNSA. This CDR3 is built from 17 residues. CDR3 residues: CASSPGGTHSSYNEQFF. The full variable domain, completed using reference TRBV7-2 and TRBJ2-1, is GAGVSQSPSNKVTEKGKDVELRCDPISGHTALYWYRQSLGQGLEFLIYFQGNSAPDKSGLPSDRFSAERTGGSVSTLTIQRTQQEDSAVYLCASSPGGTHSSYNEQFFGPGTRLTVL.

This chain links TRBV6-5 with TRBJ2-5; TCRdb's D call of TRBD1 is untestable without DNA. The CDR3 runs to 16 residues. The germline CDR1 and CDR2 sequences are MNHEY and SVGAGI. The CDR3 reads CASSYNWRGSRETQYF.

This sequence joins TRBV2 and TRBJ2-7. Germline V gene sequence: CDR1 SNHLY, CDR2 FYNNEI. This CDR3 has 12 residues. The CDR3 reads CASTRLGNEQYF. Together with reference TRBV2 and TRBJ2-7, the CDR3 gives the full variable domain: EPEVTQTPSHQVTQMGQEVILRCVPISNHLYFYWYRQILGQKVEFLVSFYNNEISEKSEIFDDQFSVERPDGSNFTLKIRSTKLEDSAMYFCASTRLGNEQYFGPGTRLTVT.

The chain recombines TRBV10-3 with TRBJ2-7. The CDR3 runs to 14 residues. CDR1 and CDR2 from the germline V gene are ENHRY and SYGVKD. CDR3 sequence reads: CAISEDNTDHEQYF.

The rearrangement links TRBV27 to TRBJ1-1; TCRdb's D gene call, TRBD1, goes unchecked for lack of DNA. The CDR3 runs 14 residues. The V gene's germline CDR1 is MNHEY and CDR2 SMNVEV (reference sequence). The CDR3 region is CASSPSPQGTEAFF.

CDR3 residues: CASSLRAGGVEETQYF. The rearrangement joins TRBV7-7 to TRBJ2-5; absent DNA, TCRdb's TRBD2 call cannot be checked. Per the germline V gene, CDR1 is SSHAT and CDR2 is FNYEAQ (reference sequence). The CDR3 is made up of 16 amino acids.

This chain connects TRBV12-3 or TRBV12-4 to TRBJ2-5; TCRdb names TRBD1, which stays unverified in the absence of DNA. The CDR3 sequence is 12 residues long. CDR3 loop: CASSPLEETQYF.

This chain links TRBV24-1 with TRBJ2-3; TCRdb's assignment of TRBD1 cannot be checked, as there is no DNA. CDR1 is KGHDR and CDR2 is SFDVKD in the germline V gene. The CDR3 length is 15 residues. The CDR3 spells CATSDSSRPTDTQYF.

This chain connects TRBV29-1 to TRBJ2-5; absent DNA, TCRdb's TRBD2 call cannot be checked. There are 16 residues in the CDR3. Germline CDR1 and CDR2: SQVTM and ANQGSEA. This CDR3 reads CSVLGGLAGAEETQYF. The full variable domain, rest sourced from reference TRBV29-1 and TRBJ2-5, is SAVISQKPSRDICQRGTSLTIQCQVDSQVTMMFWYRQQPGQSLTLIATANQGSEATYESGFVIDKFPISRPNLTFSTLTVSNMSPEDSSIYLCSVLGGLAGAEETQYFGPGTRLLVL.

CDR3 in amino acids: CASSLTSGTTDTQYF. The chain has TRBV28 and TRBJ2-3; the D gene TCRdb calls, TRBD2, cannot be checked with no DNA. Germline lookup yields CDR1 MDHEN and CDR2 SYDVKM. The CDR3 consists of 15 residues.

The genes are TRBV7-3 and TRBJ2-3; TCRdb gives TRBD2 as the D gene, but with no DNA this cannot be confirmed. CDR1 is SGHTA and CDR2 is FQGTGA in the germline V gene. The CDR3 covers 13 residues. CDR3 residues: CASSIGTLDTQYF.

The chain joins TRBV7-9 to TRBJ1-4; the D call of TRBD1 rests on TCRdb alone, since no DNA is present to check it. This CDR3 region has 16 residues. CDR1 is SEHNR and CDR2 is FQNEAQ in the germline V gene (reference sequence). CDR3 residues: CASSLYLGGTNEKLFF.

The chain is built from TRBV10-3 and TRBJ2-5; absent DNA, TCRdb's TRBD2 call cannot be checked. The CDR3 spans 15 residues. Per the germline V gene, CDR1 is ENHRY and CDR2 is SYGVKD. CDR3: CAIQLYLSGEETQYF.

The chain carries TRBV19 and TRBJ2-7; TCRdb indicates TRBD1, and absent DNA this call remains unverified. CDR1 and CDR2 (germline): LNHDA, SQIVND (reference sequence). The CDR3 is 16 amino acids. CDR3 region: CASSRSSGQGASEQYF.

This chain uses TRBV7-9 with TRBJ2-1; TCRdb reports TRBD2, a call that lacks DNA to check it against. CDR3 length: 12 residues. Germline assignment: CDR1 SEHNR and CDR2 FQNEAQ (reference sequence). The CDR3 protein is CASLAATNEQFF.

The V gene is TRBV7-2, the J gene TRBJ2-1; TCRdb designates TRBD1, a call that cannot be tested without DNA. Germline CDR1 and CDR2: SGHTA and FQGNSA. This CDR3 comprises 15 residues. The CDR3 is CASRTGIWDYNEQFF.

The chain recombines TRBV9 with TRBJ2-2; TCRdb calls TRBD2, which cannot be checked without DNA. The CDR3 consists of 17 residues. Germline values: CDR1 SGDLS, CDR2 YYNGEE. This chain's CDR3 is CASSGRLAERVAGELFF.

CDR3 region: CASSQERESKLNEQFF. The chain employs TRBV4-3 and TRBJ2-1; TCRdb's D call of TRBD1 is untestable without DNA. The CDR3 spans 16 residues. CDR1 and CDR2 from the germline V gene are LGHNA and YSLEER.

The genes are TRBV9 and TRBJ1-3. Germline CDR1 reads SGDLS; CDR2 reads YYNGEE. This CDR3 spans 15 amino acids. The CDR3 is CASSVGRHSGNTIYF.

The chain couples TRBV20-1 to TRBJ1-2; with no DNA, the TCRdb D assignment of TRBD1 cannot be verified. CDR3 size: 15 residues. Per germline, CDR1 DFQATT and CDR2 SNEGSKA (reference sequence). CDR3: CSARARGLANYGYTF.